A single sample is the source of the 15 T cell receptor beta chains below, sequenced in a study of control samples from healthy donors and cancer patients. Profiled with immunoSEQ multiplex PCR; TCRdb holds only in-frame clones, not every one. The table lists 100,000 to 150,000 clones, roughly 87% of them singletons, with around 9.4% in the top ten. The sequenced sample consisted of blood. These TCRs come from a man aged 35-49 years in good health.

The gene calls are TRBV13 and TRBJ2-1, with no clear D. Germline values: CDR1 PRHDT, CDR2 FYEKMQ (reference sequence). Trimming left V 4 bases short and J 0 bases short, with 7 bases between. CDR3 length equals 14 residues. CDR3 nucleotides: TGTGCCAGCAGCTGGGGTACCTCCTACAATGAGCAGTTCTTC. Protein sequence: CASSWGTSYNEQFF.

V usage is TRBV6-1 and J usage is TRBJ1-5; 8 nucleotides line up with TRBD1. The germline CDR1 and CDR2 sequences are MNHNS and SASEGT. V lost 3 bases to trimming and J lost 1 base; unmatched junction nucleotides: 11. This CDR3 contains 18 residues. The CDR3 is CASSDIDRGIYSNQPQHF. The CDR3 nucleotides read TGTGCCAGCAGTGATATAGACAGGGGAATTTACAGCAATCAGCCCCAGCATTTT.

The J gene is TRBJ1-2, the V gene TRBV27; 7 bases agree with TRBD1. V gave up 0 bases and J gave up 2 bases; unmatched junction bases: 9. The CDR3 runs 17 residues. Germline loops: CDR1 MNHEY, CDR2 SMNVEV (reference sequence). CDR3 protein: CASSLSRTGISNYGYTF. In DNA form, the CDR3 reads TGTGCCAGCAGTTTATCCCGGACAGGCATCTCGAACTATGGCTACACCTTC.

This clone was detected a few times. V is TRBV2 and J is TRBJ1-3, with TRBD1 matching over 8 bases. Looked up from germline, CDR1 is SNHLY and CDR2 is FYNNEI. V shed 6 bases, J shed 0 bases, and the junction held 10 bases outside the gene matches. The CDR3 extends over 17 amino acids. The CDR3 bases are TGTGCCAGCAGGACGGGGACAGGCCGTAACTCTGGAAACACCATATATTTT. Protein sequence: CASRTGTGRNSGNTIYF.

This rearrangement joins TRBV4-3 to TRBJ1-5, with a possible D match to TRBD1 (6 bases). The germline gives CDR1 LGHNA, CDR2 YSLEER. This CDR3 has 16 amino acids. V was trimmed by 1 base and J by 4 bases, leaving 14 bases between them. The DNA of the CDR3 is TGCGCCAGCAGCCAAGGGGGATGGGGGCCTAATCAGCCCCAGCATTTT. Encoded protein: CASSQGGWGPNQPQHF.

V is TRBV11-2 and J is TRBJ1-6; D might be TRBD1 (6 bases). The CDR3 runs to 15 residues. The germline gives CDR1 SGHAT, CDR2 FQNNGV. V lost 7 bases, J lost 7 bases, and 17 bases lay in between. CDR3 bases: TGTGCCAGCATGCGACAGGCCGCAGGCAATTCACCCCTCCACTTT. This translates into CASMRQAAGNSPLHF. Full variable domain (outside the CDR3, taken from reference TRBV11-2 and TRBJ1-6): EAGVAQSPRYKIIEKRQSVAFWCNPISGHATLYWYQQILGQGPKLLIQFQNNGVVDDSQLPKDRFSAERLKGVDSTLKIQPAKLEDSAVYLCASMRQAAGNSPLHFGNGTRLTVT.

The CDR3 DNA is TGTGCCAGCTCACGAGGGACAGGGATTACGGATACGCAGTATTTT. It is translated as CASSRGTGITDTQYF. The gene calls are TRBV18 and TRBJ2-3, with TRBD1 matching 9 bases. Germline V gene data show CDR1 as KGHSH and CDR2 as LQKENI. Trimming removed 4 bases from V and 6 bases from J; junction bases left unmatched: 8. This CDR3 comprises 15 residues.

The chain recombines TRBV5-6 with TRBJ2-7, with TRBD2 as a possible D gene (6 bases). V was pared by 4 bases and J by 2 bases, with 10 bases between. CDR3 length: 13 residues. Germline V gives CDR1 SGHDT, CDR2 YYEEEE. The CDR3 DNA is TGTGCCAGCAGCCGGGGACTTACCTACGAGCAGTACTTC. Translated: CASSRGLTYEQYF.

This chain connects TRBV10-3 to TRBJ2-2, with 7 positions matching TRBD1. CDR3 length: 15 residues. V was clipped by 6 bases and J by 1 base; unmatched bases: 5. Germline V gene data show CDR1 as ENHRY and CDR2 as SYGVKD. CDR3 in DNA: TGTGCCATCAGAGCCGGGACAGAGAACACCGGGGAGCTGTTTTTT. Translated: CAIRAGTENTGELFF.

CDR3 sequence: CASSRPSYEQYF. The CDR3 DNA is TGTGCCAGCAGTCGCCCCTCCTACGAGCAGTACTTC. V usage is TRBV6-2 or TRBV6-3 and J usage is TRBJ2-7; D unresolved. V was shortened by 5 bases and J by 0 bases, with 5 bases between the two germline ends. Germline V gene sequence: CDR1 MNHEY, CDR2 SVGEGT. The CDR3 covers 12 residues.

Ten or more counts support this clone. The rearrangement links TRBV7-9 to TRBJ2-2; unclear D gene. The CDR3 consists of 15 residues. In germline, CDR1 is SEHNR, CDR2 FQNEAQ (reference sequence). V dropped 5 bases and J dropped 4 bases, with 14 bases sitting between them. CDR3 nucleotide sequence: TGTGCCAGCAGCCCAGTGGCGGCTGCCACCGGGGAGCTGTTTTTT. This translates into CASSPVAAATGELFF.

The chain employs TRBV5-1 and TRBJ2-7; 7 bases are shared with TRBD1. The CDR3 contains 17 residues. Losses at the gene ends were 0 bases for V and 2 bases for J; bases not matched to a gene: 11. Germline lookup yields CDR1 SGHRS and CDR2 YFSETQ. The CDR3 DNA reads TGCGCCAGCAGCTTGGAGGCAGGGGGATATGGCACCTACGAGCAGTACTTC. It specifies CASSLEAGGYGTYEQYF.

The V and J genes are TRBV7-2 and TRBJ2-3; the D is unclear. Trimming removed 0 bases from V and 5 bases from J, with 6 bases in between. The CDR3 contains 13 residues. Germline loops: CDR1 SGHTA, CDR2 FQGNSA. This CDR3 is CASSLAGVDTQYF. The CDR3 DNA follows: TGTGCCAGCAGCTTAGCGGGCGTAGATACGCAGTATTTT.

The gene calls are TRBV6-5 and TRBJ1-2; TRBD1 matches 10 bases. V was pared by 8 bases and J by 7 bases, with 13 bases of the junction left unmatched. The CDR3 is 15 residues long. Looked up from germline, CDR1 is MNHEY and CDR2 is SVGAGI. The CDR3 reads CASVRAGQGRSGYTF. The CDR3 DNA follows: TGTGCCAGCGTAAGGGCGGGACAGGGGAGGAGTGGCTACACCTTC.

The V gene is TRBV10-3, the J gene TRBJ1-1; D is unresolved. Between the trimmed V and J ends, which lost 3 bases and 4 bases, there was a span of 6 bases. This CDR3 is 12 amino acids long. Germline lookup yields CDR1 ENHRY and CDR2 SYGVKD. CDR3 sequence (DNA): TGTGCCATCAGTGAACAGTCCACTGAAGCTTTCTTT. It specifies CAISEQSTEAFF.